This is a list of T cell receptor beta chains from one sample in a study of cytomegalovirus exposure and HLA in healthy donors. The table came from immunoSEQ multiplex PCR; TCRdb's copy has only in-frame clones and leaves some out. Of about 280,000 clones listed, around 87% were seen once; the top ten hold over 0.85%. Sequenced input: PBMCs. These receptors were collected from a woman aged 18-30 years in good health and CMV-seronegative. Each CDR3 is given with its conserved first and last residue. The order of the fields is CDR3 DNA, CDR3 protein, CDR3 length, J gene, D gene, V gene, clone size. The D gene is left open where the match is weak. The size of a clone is reported for some rows only, either as once, few or many, or as a class for expanded clones.

CDR3 DNA: TGTGCCAGCAGCGGCGGGACAGGCCCCTCCGAGCAGTACTTC; CDR3 protein: CASSGGTGPSEQYF; CDR3 length: 14; J gene: TRBJ2-7; D gene: TRBD1; V gene: TRBV9; clone size: .
CDR3 DNA: TGCGCCAGCAGCCATCCGGGGTTGGATACGCAGTATTTT; CDR3 protein: CASSHPGLDTQYF; CDR3 length: 13; J gene: TRBJ2-3; D gene: .; V gene: TRBV4-1; clone size: .
CDR3 DNA: TGTGCCAGCTGTCCGGGACTACCGTCCGAGCAGTACTTC; CDR3 protein: CASCPGLPSEQYF; CDR3 length: 13; J gene: TRBJ2-7; D gene: TRBD2; V gene: TRBV11-2; clone size: .
CDR3 DNA: TGTGCCAGTAGGCCAGGGACAGGGAGCTCCTACGAGCAGTACTTC; CDR3 protein: CASRPGTGSSYEQYF; CDR3 length: 15; J gene: TRBJ2-7; D gene: TRBD1; V gene: TRBV19; clone size: .
CDR3 DNA: TGTGCCAGCAGTCTAGCGGGAGGTGGGGTAGATACGCAGTATTTT; CDR3 protein: CASSLAGGGVDTQYF; CDR3 length: 15; J gene: TRBJ2-3; D gene: TRBD2; V gene: TRBV2; clone size: .
CDR3 DNA: TGTGCCTGGAGATCGTCGGAGGACAGGGCGGTTATATTGTATGGCTACACCTTC; CDR3 protein: CAWRSSEDRAVILYGYTF; CDR3 length: 18; J gene: TRBJ1-2; D gene: TRBD1; V gene: TRBV30; clone size: .
CDR3 DNA: TGTGCCAGCAGTGGGACAGAAGTTGGCTACACCTTC; CDR3 protein: CASSGTEVGYTF; CDR3 length: 12; J gene: TRBJ1-2; D gene: .; V gene: TRBV21-1; clone size: .
CDR3 DNA: TGTGCCAGCAGTGACTCATTGGGGCGTGAGCAGTTCTTC; CDR3 protein: CASSDSLGREQFF; CDR3 length: 13; J gene: TRBJ2-1; D gene: .; V gene: TRBV6-4; clone size: .
CDR3 DNA: TGTGCCAGCAGCTTAGTTTTGAGAGCGGGAGGGCCCGATGAGCAGTTCTTC; CDR3 protein: CASSLVLRAGGPDEQFF; CDR3 length: 17; J gene: TRBJ2-1; D gene: TRBD2; V gene: TRBV11-2; clone size: .
CDR3 DNA: TGTGCCAGCAATGGGGAGCGAAACACCATATATTTT; CDR3 protein: CASNGERNTIYF; CDR3 length: 12; J gene: TRBJ1-3; D gene: .; V gene: TRBV2; clone size: .
CDR3 DNA: TGTGCCAGCAGCTGCCCATTTATTAGAGGGACTGCTACCTTAGCCAAAAACATTCAGTACTTC; CDR3 protein: CASSCPFIRGTATLAKNIQYF; CDR3 length: 21; J gene: TRBJ2-4; D gene: .; V gene: TRBV7-3; clone size: .
CDR3 DNA: TGTGCCAGCGACAGGGTTAAGAGGAACTATGGCTACACCTTC; CDR3 protein: CASDRVKRNYGYTF; CDR3 length: 14; J gene: TRBJ1-2; D gene: TRBD1; V gene: TRBV2; clone size: .
CDR3 DNA: TGTGCCAGCAGTAGTATGGACAGGGCTTTGTCTGGAAACACCATATATTTT; CDR3 protein: CASSSMDRALSGNTIYF; CDR3 length: 17; J gene: TRBJ1-3; D gene: TRBD1; V gene: TRBV28; clone size: .
CDR3 DNA: TGTGCCAGCAGTGCGGTAGCGGGAGCCCACGGGGAGCTGTTTTTT; CDR3 protein: CASSAVAGAHGELFF; CDR3 length: 15; J gene: TRBJ2-2; D gene: TRBD2; V gene: TRBV2; clone size: .
CDR3 DNA: TGTGCCAGCAGTTTCCGAGGCGGAAGCAATCAGCCCCAGCATTTT; CDR3 protein: CASSFRGGSNQPQHF; CDR3 length: 15; J gene: TRBJ1-5; D gene: .; V gene: TRBV27; clone size: .
CDR3 DNA: TGTGCCAGCAGCCGGCCTAGGGGGGTTAGCGGGCCCGGAAACAGCTCCTACAATGAGCAGTTCTTC; CDR3 protein: CASSRPRGVSGPGNSSYNEQFF; CDR3 length: 22; J gene: TRBJ2-1; D gene: .; V gene: TRBV27; clone size: .
CDR3 DNA: TGTGCCAGCGCGACAGGGGGTCCTACGGCTGCGTATTTT; CDR3 protein: CASATGGPTAAYF; CDR3 length: 13; J gene: TRBJ2-3; D gene: TRBD1; V gene: TRBV11-1; clone size: .
CDR3 DNA: TGTGCCAGCTCAGTAGGGACTAGCGGGCTTCTCTACGAGCAGTACTTC; CDR3 protein: CASSVGTSGLLYEQYF; CDR3 length: 16; J gene: TRBJ2-7; D gene: TRBD2; V gene: TRBV18; clone size: .
CDR3 DNA: TGTGCCAGCAGATCTTATCTCAAAACTACCCCCGGAGCAGATACGCAGTATTTT; CDR3 protein: CASRSYLKTTPGADTQYF; CDR3 length: 18; J gene: TRBJ2-3; D gene: .; V gene: TRBV2; clone size: .
CDR3 DNA: TGTGCCATCAGTGAGTCGATATGTGATAAGGGGGTATGCACAGATACGCAGTATTTT; CDR3 protein: CAISESICDKGVCTDTQYF; CDR3 length: 19; J gene: TRBJ2-3; D gene: .; V gene: TRBV10-3; clone size: .
CDR3 DNA: TGCGCCAGCAGCCAAGATGTAACACCCGGCGGGTATTATGGCTACACCTTC; CDR3 protein: CASSQDVTPGGYYGYTF; CDR3 length: 17; J gene: TRBJ1-2; D gene: .; V gene: TRBV4-1; clone size: once
CDR3 DNA: TGTGCCACCGAACAGGGGGCCTACGAGCAGTACTTC; CDR3 protein: CATEQGAYEQYF; CDR3 length: 12; J gene: TRBJ2-7; D gene: TRBD1; V gene: TRBV28; clone size: .
CDR3 DNA: TGTGCCAGCAGTCCAGCGGACAGGGGGCCGTCTGGGGCCAACGTCCTGACTTTC; CDR3 protein: CASSPADRGPSGANVLTF; CDR3 length: 18; J gene: TRBJ2-6; D gene: TRBD1; V gene: TRBV28; clone size: many
CDR3 DNA: TGTGCCAGCAGACCTTCCGGACTAGCTTCCTACGAGCAGTACTTC; CDR3 protein: CASRPSGLASYEQYF; CDR3 length: 15; J gene: TRBJ2-7; D gene: TRBD2; V gene: TRBV11-2; clone size: .
CDR3 DNA: TGTGCCAGAAGCTTGGGATCGGCTAGAGATGATACGCAGTATTTT; CDR3 protein: CARSLGSARDDTQYF; CDR3 length: 15; J gene: TRBJ2-3; D gene: .; V gene: TRBV5-3; clone size: .
CDR3 DNA: TGTGCCAGCAGACCCGTTACGGGAGGGGGGGGAGAGACCCAGTACTTC; CDR3 protein: CASRPVTGGGGETQYF; CDR3 length: 16; J gene: TRBJ2-5; D gene: TRBD2; V gene: TRBV28; clone size: .
CDR3 DNA: TGCGCCAGCAGCCAAATGAGTCAGCGGGAGGCGTCCTACGAGCAGTACTTC; CDR3 protein: CASSQMSQREASYEQYF; CDR3 length: 17; J gene: TRBJ2-7; D gene: TRBD2; V gene: TRBV4-1; clone size: .
CDR3 DNA: TGTGCCAGCAGCTTTTCAGGAACTGAAGCTTTCTTT; CDR3 protein: CASSFSGTEAFF; CDR3 length: 12; J gene: TRBJ1-1; D gene: .; V gene: TRBV7-9; clone size: .
CDR3 DNA: TGTGCCAGCCAGGGTCCTAGCTCTGGAAACACCATATATTTT; CDR3 protein: CASQGPSSGNTIYF; CDR3 length: 14; J gene: TRBJ1-3; D gene: .; V gene: TRBV27; clone size: .
CDR3 DNA: TGTGCCAGCAGCCTGGGATGGGGCCCCTACGAGCAGTACTTC; CDR3 protein: CASSLGWGPYEQYF; CDR3 length: 14; J gene: TRBJ2-7; D gene: .; V gene: TRBV16; clone size: once
CDR3 DNA: TGTGCCAGCAGTTTACTTGCCCGAGGACAGTATGGCTACACCTTC; CDR3 protein: CASSLLARGQYGYTF; CDR3 length: 15; J gene: TRBJ1-2; D gene: .; V gene: TRBV27; clone size: .
CDR3 DNA: TGTGCCAGCAGTCGACTAAGGGTCTACGAGCAGTACTTC; CDR3 protein: CASSRLRVYEQYF; CDR3 length: 13; J gene: TRBJ2-7; D gene: .; V gene: TRBV6-5; clone size: .
CDR3 DNA: TGTGCCAGCAGTGACCGCCAGAGGAACCCTAACTATGGCTACACCTTC; CDR3 protein: CASSDRQRNPNYGYTF; CDR3 length: 16; J gene: TRBJ1-2; D gene: .; V gene: TRBV27; clone size: .
CDR3 DNA: TGCGCCAGCAGCTTGGTGGGGACAGGGAACGCCGACGAGCAGTACTTC; CDR3 protein: CASSLVGTGNADEQYF; CDR3 length: 16; J gene: TRBJ2-7; D gene: TRBD1; V gene: TRBV5-1; clone size: .
CDR3 DNA: TGTGCCAGCAGCTTGTCCCCCGCGGAACGTTTCTACGAGCAGTACTTC; CDR3 protein: CASSLSPAERFYEQYF; CDR3 length: 16; J gene: TRBJ2-7; D gene: .; V gene: TRBV5-5; clone size: .
CDR3 DNA: TGTGCCAGCAGTCAAAACGACAGGGGGGCTTCACCCCTCCACTTT; CDR3 protein: CASSQNDRGASPLHF; CDR3 length: 15; J gene: TRBJ1-6; D gene: TRBD1; V gene: TRBV28; clone size: .
CDR3 DNA: TGTGCCAGCAGTGAAGCTAACTACGAGCAGTACTTC; CDR3 protein: CASSEANYEQYF; CDR3 length: 12; J gene: TRBJ2-7; D gene: .; V gene: TRBV2; clone size: .
CDR3 DNA: TGTGCCAGCAGTTTAGAGCAGGGGGCATCTTTCTTT; CDR3 protein: CASSLEQGASFF; CDR3 length: 12; J gene: TRBJ1-1; D gene: TRBD1; V gene: TRBV28; clone size: .
CDR3 DNA: TGTGCCATCAGTGGAACAGGATTCTCTGGAAACACCATATATTTT; CDR3 protein: CAISGTGFSGNTIYF; CDR3 length: 15; J gene: TRBJ1-3; D gene: .; V gene: TRBV10-3; clone size: .
CDR3 DNA: TGTGCCAGCAGCGGCAGAGGGGACAGGGGGTACGAGCAGTACTTC; CDR3 protein: CASSGRGDRGYEQYF; CDR3 length: 15; J gene: TRBJ2-7; D gene: TRBD1; V gene: TRBV9; clone size: .
CDR3 DNA: TGTGCCAGCAGCCTAGGCGAAACAGGGGGATTAGTCTACGAGCAGTACTTC; CDR3 protein: CASSLGETGGLVYEQYF; CDR3 length: 17; J gene: TRBJ2-7; D gene: TRBD1; V gene: TRBV9; clone size: .
CDR3 DNA: TGTGCCAGCGCAAGGGACACCCCCTTAAGTGGCTACACCTTC; CDR3 protein: CASARDTPLSGYTF; CDR3 length: 14; J gene: TRBJ1-2; D gene: .; V gene: TRBV2; clone size: .
CDR3 DNA: TGCAGCGTGCATCCGGGACAGGGTGAAAAACTGTTTTTT; CDR3 protein: CSVHPGQGEKLFF; CDR3 length: 13; J gene: TRBJ1-4; D gene: TRBD1; V gene: TRBV29-1; clone size: .